These 26 T cell receptor beta chains were sequenced from one sample in a study of shared clonotypes between healthy human individuals. TCRdb's copy holds only in-frame clones and misses some; the assay was immunoSEQ multiplex PCR. Among about a million clones listed, about 77% were seen once. What was sequenced was memory CD4+ T cells sorted from blood. Subset defined: CD45RA-negative fraction. These receptors were obtained from a man between 18 and 35 years old in good health.

The CDR3 region has the DNA TGTGCCAGCACCCCTGGACTAGCGGGGGGATCCTACGAGCAGTACTTC. This gives the protein CASTPGLAGGSYEQYF. The chain carries TRBV13 and TRBJ2-7, with 14 positions matching TRBD2. The CDR3 length is 16 residues. V lost 7 bases, J lost 1 base, and 6 bases stayed unmatched. Germline V gene lookup returns CDR1 PRHDT and CDR2 FYEKMQ (reference sequence).

V and J are TRBV9 and TRBJ2-2, with TRBD2 as a possible D gene (6 bases). V was clipped by 0 bases and J by 0 bases, with 12 bases between them. Germline V gene lookup returns CDR1 SGDLS and CDR2 YYNGEE. CDR3 length: 17 amino acids. DNA for the CDR3: TGTGCCAGCAGCGTAGAGTCCGCGGGGACGAACACCGGGGAGCTGTTTTTT. This sequence encodes CASSVESAGTNTGELFF.

The chain couples TRBV6-6 to TRBJ1-1; 11 bases align to TRBD1. Germline CDR1 and CDR2: MNHNY and SVGAGI (reference sequence). The V segment lost 6 bases and the J segment 10 bases; nucleotides outside the gene matches: 7. CDR3 size: 13 residues. CDR3 region: CASRPGQGARAFF. CDR3 sequence (DNA): TGTGCCAGCAGGCCTGGACAGGGGGCGCGAGCTTTCTTT.

The chain joins TRBV6-5 to TRBJ1-2, with TRBD1 as a possible D gene (6 bases). Germline V lookup: CDR1 MNHEY, CDR2 SVGAGI. Trimming cost V 5 bases and J 7 bases, with 20 bases left between them. The CDR3 spans 15 residues. DNA for the CDR3: TGTGCCAGCAGTCCCGAAAACAGGGTATGGCGTGGCTACACCTTC. This sequence encodes CASSPENRVWRGYTF.

This sequence joins TRBV11-2 and TRBJ2-3, with 9 bases fitting TRBD2. This CDR3 contains 16 residues. CDR1 and CDR2 from the germline V gene are SGHAT and FQNNGV. Trimming took 1 base from V and 4 from J; bases not matched to a gene: 6. CDR3 DNA: TGTGCCAGCAGCTTAGGGCGCGGGAGGGGAGCAGATACGCAGTATTTT. Its protein product is CASSLGRGRGADTQYF.

The V and J genes are TRBV18 and TRBJ2-6; no reliable D call. The germline V and J ends were trimmed by 1 base and 1 base, with 17 bases remaining between them. The CDR3 consists of 19 residues. The V gene's germline CDR1 is KGHSH and CDR2 LQKENI. CDR3 sequence (DNA): TGTGCCAGCTCACCACAGTTCGGCAGGTTTGGATCTGGGGCCAACGTCCTGACTTTC. Its translation is CASSPQFGRFGSGANVLTF.

The chain has TRBV19 and TRBJ1-6; a possible D gene is TRBD1 (5 bases). Looked up from germline, CDR1 is LNHDA and CDR2 is SQIVND (reference sequence). Trimming removed 5 bases at V and 4 bases at J, with 15 bases between. CDR3 size: 16 residues. The CDR3 bases are TGTGCCAGTAGTCTCCGGGGGGGGGATTATAATTCACCCCTCCACTTT. Translated: CASSLRGGDYNSPLHF.

The chain recombines TRBV6-6 with TRBJ1-1; no reliable D call. V gave up 6 bases and J gave up 0 bases, with 8 bases separating them. The CDR3 runs 13 residues. Germline assignment: CDR1 MNHNY and CDR2 SVGAGI (reference sequence). The CDR3 loop is CASSLGLNTEAFF. For the CDR3, the DNA is TGTGCCAGCAGCCTAGGTCTGAACACTGAAGCTTTCTTT.

The CDR3: CASSLVGYTDTQYF. CDR3 DNA sequence: TGTGCCAGCAGCTTGGTGGGCTACACAGATACGCAGTATTTT. The J gene is TRBJ2-3, the V gene TRBV5-4, with unresolved D. The CDR3 consists of 14 residues. Trimming removed 0 bases from V and 2 bases from J, with 7 bases in between. CDR1 is SGHNT, CDR2 YYREEE, per germline (reference sequence). Combining the CDR3 with reference TRBV5-4 and TRBJ2-3 gives the whole variable domain ETGVTQSPTHLIKTRGQQVTLRCSSQSGHNTVSWYQQALGQGPQFIFQYYREEENGRGNFPPRFSGLQFPNYSSELNVNALELDDSALYLCASSLVGYTDTQYFGPGTRLTVL.

The CDR3 bases are TGCGCCAGCAGCCTCGTTGCCGGGACAGGGGGCACTGGAAACACCATATATTTT. Protein product: CASSLVAGTGGTGNTIYF. This chain links TRBV4-1 with TRBJ1-3; 12 nucleotides line up with TRBD1. CDR3 length: 18 amino acids. Trimming cost V 4 bases and J 2 bases; bases outside gene matches: 9. CDR1 is MGHRA, CDR2 YSYEKL, per germline.

The CDR3 spells CASSPGEGNEQFF. As DNA, the CDR3 is TGTGCCAGCAGTCCAGGGGAGGGCAATGAGCAGTTCTTC. The rearrangement links TRBV2 to TRBJ2-1, with D tentatively TRBD2 (7 bases). Germline V gene data show CDR1 as SNHLY and CDR2 as FYNNEI. Trimming stripped 5 bases from V and 6 bases from J, with 11 bases between. The CDR3 is 13 amino acids.

This chain uses TRBV5-1 with TRBJ1-1; 11 nucleotides line up with TRBD1. The CDR3 totals 17 residues. Germline V gives CDR1 SGHRS, CDR2 YFSETQ. V shed 4 bases and J 5 bases; nucleotides not matched to a gene: 13. Here the CDR3 DNA reads TGCGCCAGCAGCGAGCAGGACAGGGGGCGTTCGGGAACTGAAGCTTTCTTT. This translates into CASSEQDRGRSGTEAFF.

CDR3 residues: CSVDLRETQYF. The CDR3 nucleotides are TGCAGCGTAGATCTCCGAGAGACCCAGTACTTC. The rearrangement links TRBV29-1 to TRBJ2-5; D ambiguous. The CDR3 spans 11 residues. V lost 6 bases and J 4 bases, leaving 9 bases between the germline ends. CDR1 is SQVTM and CDR2 is ANQGSEA in the germline V gene.

Details on this clone: Within the sample, other DNA sequences also encode this same CDR3. The chain recombines TRBV5-1 with TRBJ1-2; the D is unclear. Germline CDR1 is SGHRS and CDR2 is YFSETQ. This CDR3 is 15 amino acids long. Trimming pared 0 bases from V and 6 bases from J, leaving 15 bases between. The CDR3 spells CASSLEVPGSHGYTF. CDR3 sequence (DNA): TGCGCCAGCAGCTTGGAGGTACCGGGGTCGCATGGCTACACCTTC. The whole variable domain, filled in from reference TRBV5-1 and TRBJ1-2, reads KAGVTQTPRYLIKTRGQQVTLSCSPISGHRSVSWYQQTPGQGLQFLFEYFSETQRNKGNFPGRFSGRQFSNSRSEMNVSTLELGDSALYLCASSLEVPGSHGYTFGSGTRLTVV.

This clone has at least ten counts. The V and J genes are TRBV25-1 and TRBJ1-5, with TRBD1 identical over 9 bases. V was clipped by 6 bases and J by 3 bases; unmatched bases: 3. This CDR3 contains 14 residues. In germline, CDR1 is MGHDK, CDR2 SYGVNS. CDR3 residues: CASRGQGDNQPQHF. CDR3 coding DNA: TGTGCCAGCAGGGGACAGGGCGACAATCAGCCCCAGCATTTT.

The rearrangement joins TRBV5-1 to TRBJ1-2, with 8 bases lining up with TRBD1. Trimming at V came to 4 bases and at J to 5 bases, leaving 1 base not matched to a gene. From germline, CDR1 is SGHRS and CDR2 YFSETQ. The CDR3 is made up of 12 amino acids. CDR3 nucleotide sequence: TGCGCCAGCAGCAGGACAGGGTATGGCTACACCTTC. Its protein product is CASSRTGYGYTF.

The CDR3 spells CSVERFVRTSGSNTQYF. CDR3 nucleotides: TGCAGCGTTGAAAGATTCGTCCGGACTAGCGGGAGTAATACGCAGTATTTT. V is TRBV29-1 and J is TRBJ2-3, with 13 bases that match TRBD2. The CDR3 extends over 17 amino acids. The junction had 12 bases not matched to a gene; V was cut back by 2 bases and J by 7 bases. Germline-derived CDR1 and CDR2 are SQVTM and ANQGSEA.

This sequence joins TRBV6-5 and TRBJ2-7; 7 bases are a match to TRBD1. This CDR3 has 15 residues. CDR1 is MNHEY, CDR2 SVGAGI, per germline. V gave up 6 bases and J gave up 6 bases; unmatched junction bases: 14. The CDR3 loop is CASRAHRDSKGEQYF. In nucleotides, the CDR3 is TGTGCCAGCAGAGCACACCGGGACAGTAAGGGCGAGCAGTACTTC.

The V gene is TRBV15, the J gene TRBJ2-5; no definite D call. Trimming shortened V by 1 base and J by 3 bases, and 6 bases separated the two germline ends. CDR3 size: 13 residues. CDR1 LNHNV and CDR2 YYDKDF come from the germline V gene (reference sequence). The CDR3, as DNA: TGTGCCACCAGCAGAGGGATCGAAGAGACCCAGTACTTC. This codes for CATSRGIEETQYF.

Only one count was recorded for this clone. The CDR3 region has the DNA TGTGCCAGCAGCCAAGATCTGGGCGGGGGGGTCTACAATGAGCAGTTCTTC. This codes for CASSQDLGGGVYNEQFF. The V and J genes are TRBV4-2 and TRBJ2-1; 9 bases match TRBD2. The germline V gene encodes CDR1 LGHNA and CDR2 YNFKEQ. The CDR3 covers 17 residues. V lost 0 bases to trimming and J lost 3 bases; unmatched junction nucleotides: 6.

The CDR3 DNA sequence: TGTGCCAGCAGCTTAACAGGGGGCGCGTATGGCTACACCTTC. Translated: CASSLTGGAYGYTF. The chain carries TRBV5-5 and TRBJ1-2, with TRBD1 identical over 9 bases. CDR3 length equals 14 residues. With V trimmed by 2 bases and J by 5 bases, 4 bases remained unmatched. Germline assignment: CDR1 SGHKS and CDR2 YYEKEE (reference sequence).

This clone was seen a single time. The chain recombines TRBV5-4 with TRBJ1-2, with no clear D. The germline V gene encodes CDR1 SGHNT and CDR2 YYREEE (reference sequence). Trimming stripped 4 bases from V and 8 bases from J, with 12 bases between. The length of the CDR3 is 12 residues. This CDR3 is CASSREGWGYTF. CDR3 DNA sequence: TGTGCCAGCAGCCGAGAGGGTTGGGGCTACACCTTC.

Concerning this clone: A far larger clone differs by one base, so this is likely a read error. The chain recombines TRBV9 with TRBJ1-4; the match to TRBD1 covers 9 bases. The CDR3 is 14 amino acids. With V trimmed by 4 bases and J by 5 bases, 3 bases remained unmatched. Germline V gives CDR1 SGDLS, CDR2 YYNGEE. The CDR3 is CASSPGTGNEKLFF. The CDR3 nucleotides are TGTGCCAGCAGCCCCGGGACAGGGAATGAAAAACTGTTTTTT.

The chain uses TRBV19 and TRBJ1-6; possible D gene TRBD1, 6 bases. V was trimmed by 6 bases and J by 11 bases, leaving 23 bases between them. The germline CDR1 and CDR2 sequences are LNHDA and SQIVND (reference sequence). This CDR3 is 16 amino acids long. CDR3 bases: TGTGCCAGTAGACCCGGGGCGACAGGCCCTGCCCCACCCCTCCACTTT. Its protein product is CASRPGATGPAPPLHF.

Notes on this clone: Possible read error: a much larger clone is one base away. The sample contains more than one DNA sequence encoding this CDR3. V and J are TRBV5-1 and TRBJ2-3; unclear D gene. The CDR3 extends over 14 amino acids. V was shortened by 0 bases and J by 0 bases, with 5 bases between the two germline ends. Germline CDR1 is SGHRS and CDR2 is YFSETQ. CDR3 DNA: TGCGCCAGCAGCTTGGCCCGGAGCACAGATACGCAGTATTTT. Protein product: CASSLARSTDTQYF.

Points on this clone: A junction boundary mismatches the germline segment, possibly from a read error. This rearrangement joins TRBV7-7 to TRBJ1-6; the match to TRBD1 covers 9 bases. CDR1 SSHAT and CDR2 FNYEAQ come from the germline V gene (reference sequence). The CDR3 consists of 18 residues. CDR3 DNA sequence: TGTGCTAGCAGCTTAGGGCACCGGGACAGGGAAAGAAATTCACCCCTCCACTTT. Protein sequence: CASSLGHRDRERNSPLHF.